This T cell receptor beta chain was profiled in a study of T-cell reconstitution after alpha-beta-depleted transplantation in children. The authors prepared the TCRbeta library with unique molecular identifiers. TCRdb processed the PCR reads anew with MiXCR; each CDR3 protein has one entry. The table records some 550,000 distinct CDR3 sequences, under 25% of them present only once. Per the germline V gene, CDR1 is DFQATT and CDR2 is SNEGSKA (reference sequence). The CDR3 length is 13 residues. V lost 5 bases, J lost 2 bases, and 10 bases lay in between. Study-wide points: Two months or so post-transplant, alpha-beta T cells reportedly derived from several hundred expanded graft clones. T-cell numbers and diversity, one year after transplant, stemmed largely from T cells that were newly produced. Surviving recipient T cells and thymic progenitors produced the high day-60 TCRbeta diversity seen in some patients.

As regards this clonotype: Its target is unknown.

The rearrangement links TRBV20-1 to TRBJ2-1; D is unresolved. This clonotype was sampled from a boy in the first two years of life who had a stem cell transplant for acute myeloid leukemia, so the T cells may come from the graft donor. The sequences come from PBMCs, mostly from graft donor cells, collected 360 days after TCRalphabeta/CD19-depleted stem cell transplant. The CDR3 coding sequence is TGCAGTGCTGGTGACTTCCCCTACAATGAGCAGTTCTTC. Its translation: CSAGDFPYNEQFF.